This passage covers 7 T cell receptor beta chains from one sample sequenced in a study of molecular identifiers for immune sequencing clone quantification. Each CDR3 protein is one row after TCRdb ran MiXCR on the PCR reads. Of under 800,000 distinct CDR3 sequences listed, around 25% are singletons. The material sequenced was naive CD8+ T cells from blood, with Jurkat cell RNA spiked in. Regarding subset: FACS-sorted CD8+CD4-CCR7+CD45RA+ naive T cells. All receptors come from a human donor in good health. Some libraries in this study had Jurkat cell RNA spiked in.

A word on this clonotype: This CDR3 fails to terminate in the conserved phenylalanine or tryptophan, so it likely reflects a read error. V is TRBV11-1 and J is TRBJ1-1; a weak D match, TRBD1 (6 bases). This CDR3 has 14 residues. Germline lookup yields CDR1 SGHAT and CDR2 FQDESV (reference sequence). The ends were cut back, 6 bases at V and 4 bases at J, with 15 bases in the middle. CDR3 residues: CASSPSHRVTEAFS. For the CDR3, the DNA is TGTGCCAGCAGTCCCTCCCACAGGGTCACTGAAGCTTTCTCT.

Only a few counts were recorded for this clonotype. The CDR3 loop reads CAISESTGTSTDTQYF. CDR3 coding DNA: TGTGCCATCAGTGAGTCTACGGGAACCAGCACAGATACGCAGTATTTT. This chain links TRBV10-3 with TRBJ2-3; TRBD2 is a possible D gene (5 bases). V lost 0 bases and J 0 bases, leaving 10 bases between the germline ends. Germline lookup yields CDR1 ENHRY and CDR2 SYGVKD. The CDR3 extends over 16 amino acids.

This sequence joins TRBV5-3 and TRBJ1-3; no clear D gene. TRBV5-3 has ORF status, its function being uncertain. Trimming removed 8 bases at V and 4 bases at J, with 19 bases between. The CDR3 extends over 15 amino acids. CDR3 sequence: CASSHGGDPGNTIYF. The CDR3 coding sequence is TGTGCCAGCAGCCATGGCGGGGATCCAGGAAACACCATATATTTT.

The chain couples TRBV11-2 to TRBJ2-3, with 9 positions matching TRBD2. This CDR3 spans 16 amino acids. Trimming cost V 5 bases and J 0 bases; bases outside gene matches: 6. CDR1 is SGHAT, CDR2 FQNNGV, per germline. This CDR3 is CASSRRLAESTDTQYF. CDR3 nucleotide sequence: TGTGCCAGCAGCCGCCGACTAGCGGAAAGCACAGATACGCAGTATTTT.

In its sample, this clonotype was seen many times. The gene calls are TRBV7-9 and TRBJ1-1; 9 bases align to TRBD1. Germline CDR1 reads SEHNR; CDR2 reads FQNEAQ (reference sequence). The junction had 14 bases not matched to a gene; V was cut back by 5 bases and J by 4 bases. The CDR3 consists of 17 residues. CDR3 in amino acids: CASSQTGTGIVSTEAFF. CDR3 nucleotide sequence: TGTGCCAGCAGCCAGACCGGGACAGGGATAGTAAGCACTGAAGCTTTCTTT.

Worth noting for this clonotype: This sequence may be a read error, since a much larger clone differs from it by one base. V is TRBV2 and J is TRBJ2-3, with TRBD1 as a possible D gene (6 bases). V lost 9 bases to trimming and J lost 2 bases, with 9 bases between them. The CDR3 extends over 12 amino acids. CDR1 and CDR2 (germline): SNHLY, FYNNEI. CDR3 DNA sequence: TGTGCCAGTCGGGACATCACAGATACGCAGTATTTT. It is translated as CASRDITDTQYF.

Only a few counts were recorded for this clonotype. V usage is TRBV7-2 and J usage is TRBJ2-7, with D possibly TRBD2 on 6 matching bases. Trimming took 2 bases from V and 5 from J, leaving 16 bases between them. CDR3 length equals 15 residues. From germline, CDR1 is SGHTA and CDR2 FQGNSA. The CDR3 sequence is CASSLMEGTLHEQYF. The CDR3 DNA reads TGTGCCAGCAGCTTAATGGAGGGAACGTTGCACGAGCAGTACTTC.